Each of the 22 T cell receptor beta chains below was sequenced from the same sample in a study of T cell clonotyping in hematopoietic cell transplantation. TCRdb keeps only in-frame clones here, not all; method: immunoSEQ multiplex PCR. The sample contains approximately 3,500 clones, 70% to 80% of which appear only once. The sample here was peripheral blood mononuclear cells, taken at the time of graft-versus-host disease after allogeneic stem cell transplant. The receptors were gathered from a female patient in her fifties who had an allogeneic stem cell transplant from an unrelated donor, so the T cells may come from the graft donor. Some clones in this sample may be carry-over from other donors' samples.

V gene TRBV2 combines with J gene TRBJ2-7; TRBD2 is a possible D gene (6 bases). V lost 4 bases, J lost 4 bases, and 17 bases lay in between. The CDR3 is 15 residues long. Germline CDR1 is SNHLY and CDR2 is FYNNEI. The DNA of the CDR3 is TGTGCCAGCAGTGTTATTGTGAAGGGGAGGTACGAGCAGTACTTC. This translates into CASSVIVKGRYEQYF.

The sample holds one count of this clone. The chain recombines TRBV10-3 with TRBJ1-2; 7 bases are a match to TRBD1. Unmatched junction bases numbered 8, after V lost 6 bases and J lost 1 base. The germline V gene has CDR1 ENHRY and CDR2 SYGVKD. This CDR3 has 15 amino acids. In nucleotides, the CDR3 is TGTGCCATCAGCCGAGGGGGCGACGGTAACTATGGCTACACCTTC. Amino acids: CAISRGGDGNYGYTF.

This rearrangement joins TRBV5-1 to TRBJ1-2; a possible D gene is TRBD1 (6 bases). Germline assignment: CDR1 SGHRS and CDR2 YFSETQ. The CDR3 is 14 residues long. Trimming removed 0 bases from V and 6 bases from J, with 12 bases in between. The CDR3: CASSLGKAGDGYTF. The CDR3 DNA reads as TGCGCCAGCAGCTTGGGGAAGGCAGGGGATGGCTACACCTTC.

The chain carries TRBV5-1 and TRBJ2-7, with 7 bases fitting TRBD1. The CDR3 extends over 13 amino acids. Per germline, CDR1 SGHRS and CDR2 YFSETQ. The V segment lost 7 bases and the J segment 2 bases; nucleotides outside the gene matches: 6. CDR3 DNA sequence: TGCGCCAGCGCCGGGACAGAAGCCTACGAGCAGTACTTC. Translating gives CASAGTEAYEQYF.

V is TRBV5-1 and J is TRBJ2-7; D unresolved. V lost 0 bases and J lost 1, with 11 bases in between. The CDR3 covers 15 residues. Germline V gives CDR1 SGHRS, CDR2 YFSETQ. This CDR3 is CASSLGGLGSYEQYF. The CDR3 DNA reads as TGCGCCAGCAGCTTGGGCGGTCTGGGATCCTACGAGCAGTACTTC.

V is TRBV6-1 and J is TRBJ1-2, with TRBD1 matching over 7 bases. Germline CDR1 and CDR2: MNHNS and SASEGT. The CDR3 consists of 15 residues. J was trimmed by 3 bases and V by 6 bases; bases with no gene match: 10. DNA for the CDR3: TGTGCCAGCAGCTACGTCCCCGACAGGGACTATGGCTACACCTTC. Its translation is CASSYVPDRDYGYTF.

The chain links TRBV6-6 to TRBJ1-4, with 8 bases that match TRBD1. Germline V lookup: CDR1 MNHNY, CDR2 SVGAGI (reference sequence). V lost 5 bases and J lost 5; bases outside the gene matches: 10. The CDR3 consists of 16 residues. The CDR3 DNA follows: TGTGCCAGCAGTCCAGCCGGAGCAGGGGGCAATGAAAAACTGTTTTTT. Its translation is CASSPAGAGGNEKLFF.

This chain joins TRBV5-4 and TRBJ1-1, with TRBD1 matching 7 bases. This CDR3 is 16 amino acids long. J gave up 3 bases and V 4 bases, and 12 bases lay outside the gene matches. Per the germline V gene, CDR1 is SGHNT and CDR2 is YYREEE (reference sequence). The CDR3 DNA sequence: TGTGCCAGCAGCATCGGGACAGCTTCTTTAGACACTGAAGCTTTCTTT. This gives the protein CASSIGTASLDTEAFF.

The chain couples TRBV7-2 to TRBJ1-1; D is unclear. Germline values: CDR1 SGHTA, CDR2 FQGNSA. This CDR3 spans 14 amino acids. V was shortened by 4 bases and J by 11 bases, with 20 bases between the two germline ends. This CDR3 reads CASSSFGPNYGAFF. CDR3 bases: TGTGCCAGCAGCTCGTTCGGGCCCAACTATGGGGCTTTCTTT.

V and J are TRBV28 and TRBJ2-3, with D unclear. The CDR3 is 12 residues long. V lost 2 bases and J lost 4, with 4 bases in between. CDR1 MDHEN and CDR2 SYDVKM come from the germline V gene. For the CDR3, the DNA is TGTGCCAGCAGTTTAGTATCAGATACGCAGTATTTT. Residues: CASSLVSDTQYF.

The CDR3 here is CASSPGRDTEAFF. DNA of the CDR3: TGTGCCAGCTCACCAGGCCGAGACACTGAAGCTTTCTTT. The chain recombines TRBV18 with TRBJ1-1; no definite D call. This CDR3 region has 13 residues. The germline CDR1 and CDR2 sequences are KGHSH and LQKENI. V lost 2 bases, J lost 3 bases, and 7 bases lay in between.

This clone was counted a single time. The CDR3 loop is CASGPGQGLNQPQHF. As DNA, the CDR3 is TGTGCTAGTGGTCCAGGACAGGGCCTCAATCAGCCCCAGCATTTT. V gene TRBV12-5 combines with J gene TRBJ1-5, with TRBD1 identical over 8 bases. From germline, CDR1 is LGHNT and CDR2 FRNRAP. CDR3 length equals 15 residues. J lost 3 bases, V lost 5 bases, and 6 bases had no gene match.

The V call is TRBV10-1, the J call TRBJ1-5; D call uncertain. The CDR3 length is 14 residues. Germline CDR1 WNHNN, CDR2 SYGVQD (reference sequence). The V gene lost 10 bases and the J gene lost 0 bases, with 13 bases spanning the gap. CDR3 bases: TGCGCCACCCCCCGGCGGGATAGCAATCAGCCCCAGCATTTT. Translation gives CATPRRDSNQPQHF.

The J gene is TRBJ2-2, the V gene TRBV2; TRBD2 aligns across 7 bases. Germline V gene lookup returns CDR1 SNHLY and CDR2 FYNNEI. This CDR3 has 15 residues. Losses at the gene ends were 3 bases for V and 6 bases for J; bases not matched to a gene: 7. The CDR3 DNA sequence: TGTGCCAGCAGTGAGTCCAGCGGGGTTGCCGGGGAGCTGTTTTTT. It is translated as CASSESSGVAGELFF. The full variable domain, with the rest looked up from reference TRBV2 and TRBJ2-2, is EPEVTQTPSHQVTQMGQEVILRCVPISNHLYFYWYRQILGQKVEFLVSFYNNEISEKSEIFDDQFSVERPDGSNFTLKIRSTKLEDSAMYFCASSESSGVAGELFFGEGSRLTVL.

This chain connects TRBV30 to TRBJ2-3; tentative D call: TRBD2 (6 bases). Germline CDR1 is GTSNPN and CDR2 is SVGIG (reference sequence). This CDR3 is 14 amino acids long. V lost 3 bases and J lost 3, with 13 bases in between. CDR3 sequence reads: CAWRLPGATDTQYF. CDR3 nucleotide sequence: TGTGCCTGGAGACTCCCGGGAGCAACAGATACGCAGTATTTT.

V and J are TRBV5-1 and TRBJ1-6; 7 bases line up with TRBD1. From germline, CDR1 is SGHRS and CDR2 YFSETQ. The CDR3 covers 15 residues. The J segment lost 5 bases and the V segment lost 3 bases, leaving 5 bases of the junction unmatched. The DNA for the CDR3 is TGCGCCAGCAGCTCCCGGGACAGCAATAATTCACCCCTCCACTTT. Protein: CASSSRDSNNSPLHF.

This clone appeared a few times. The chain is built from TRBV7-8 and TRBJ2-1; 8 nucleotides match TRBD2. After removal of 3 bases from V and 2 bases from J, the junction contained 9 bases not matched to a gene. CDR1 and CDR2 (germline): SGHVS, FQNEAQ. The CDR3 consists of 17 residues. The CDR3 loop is CASSFQWGGGTYNEQFF. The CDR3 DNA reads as TGTGCCAGCAGCTTCCAATGGGGCGGGGGGACCTACAATGAGCAGTTCTTC.

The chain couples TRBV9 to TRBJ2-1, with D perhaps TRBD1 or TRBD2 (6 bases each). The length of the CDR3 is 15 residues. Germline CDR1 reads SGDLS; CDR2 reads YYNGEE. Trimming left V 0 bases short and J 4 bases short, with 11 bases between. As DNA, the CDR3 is TGTGCCAGCAGCGTAGGGGGGGCCGGGTACAATGAGCAGTTCTTC. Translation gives CASSVGGAGYNEQFF.

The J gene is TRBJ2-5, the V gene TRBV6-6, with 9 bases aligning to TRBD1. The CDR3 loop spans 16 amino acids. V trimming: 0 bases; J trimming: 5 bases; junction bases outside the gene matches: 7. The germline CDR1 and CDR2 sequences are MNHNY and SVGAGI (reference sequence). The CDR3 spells CASSYSPGQGRETQYF. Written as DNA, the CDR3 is TGTGCCAGCAGTTACTCCCCGGGACAGGGAAGGGAGACCCAGTACTTC.

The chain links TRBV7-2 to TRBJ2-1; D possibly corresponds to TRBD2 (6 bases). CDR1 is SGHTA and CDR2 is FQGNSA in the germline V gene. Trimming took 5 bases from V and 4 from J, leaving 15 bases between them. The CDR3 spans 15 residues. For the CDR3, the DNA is TGTGCCAGCAGCCCGGGACTCGGCATTTACAATGAGCAGTTCTTC. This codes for CASSPGLGIYNEQFF.

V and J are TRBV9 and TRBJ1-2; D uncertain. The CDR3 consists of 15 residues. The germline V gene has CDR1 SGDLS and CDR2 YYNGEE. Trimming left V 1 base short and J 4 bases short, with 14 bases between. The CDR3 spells CASSVSQGYGYGYTF. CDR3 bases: TGTGCCAGCAGCGTATCCCAAGGGTACGGCTATGGCTACACCTTC.

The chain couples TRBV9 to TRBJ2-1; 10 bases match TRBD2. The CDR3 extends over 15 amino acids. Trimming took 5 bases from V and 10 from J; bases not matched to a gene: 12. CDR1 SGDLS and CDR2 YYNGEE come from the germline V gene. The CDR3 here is CASSLAGAAGAEQFF. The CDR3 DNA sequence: TGTGCCAGCAGTCTAGCGGGGGCCGCGGGGGCGGAGCAGTTCTTC.